This entry lists 26 T cell receptor beta chains sequenced from one sample in a study of monozygotic twins with inflammatory bowel disease. TCRdb re-called the 5' RACE reads and catalogs CDR3 proteins one per entry, DNA excluded. The sample table includes about 380,000 distinct CDR3 sequences. The source material was blood. Source of these receptors: a human donor with ulcerative colitis or Crohn's disease, or a healthy co-twin of an affected twin (not recorded which).

The chain has TRBV30 and TRBJ2-7; TCRdb proposes TRBD2, but this gene call is untestable without DNA. This CDR3 has 14 amino acids. Germline CDR1 reads GTSNPN; CDR2 reads SVGIG (reference sequence). CDR3 loop: CAWSSKGPPYEQYF. The full variable domain, with the rest looked up from reference TRBV30 and TRBJ2-7, is SQTIHQWPATLVQPVGSPLSLECTVEGTSNPNLYWYRQAAGRGLQLLFYSVGIGQISSEVPQNLSASRPQDRQFILSSKKLLLSDSGFYLCAWSSKGPPYEQYFGPGTRLTVT.

V and J are TRBV29-1 and TRBJ2-1; checking the TCRdb D call of TRBD1 is not possible without DNA. The CDR3 has 12 amino acids. The germline gives CDR1 SQVTM, CDR2 ANQGSEA. The CDR3 spells CSVAFVGDEQFF.

The CDR3: CASSKGTSGATDTQYF. The chain recombines TRBV7-3 with TRBJ2-3; absent DNA, TCRdb's TRBD2 call cannot be checked. The CDR3 consists of 16 residues. CDR1 and CDR2 from the germline V gene are SGHTA and FQGTGA.

The gene calls are TRBV5-6 and TRBJ2-7; lacking DNA, the TRBD1 call made by TCRdb goes unchecked. The CDR3 runs 12 residues. The germline CDR1 and CDR2 sequences are SGHDT and YYEEEE. CDR3: CASSPTGIEQYF.

V gene TRBV5-5 combines with J gene TRBJ2-7. Germline V gene sequence: CDR1 SGHKS, CDR2 YYEKEE (reference sequence). The CDR3 spans 13 residues. The CDR3: CASSWRGGYEQYF.

The chain joins TRBV4-3 to TRBJ1-2; TCRdb's assignment of TRBD1 cannot be checked, as there is no DNA. Germline loops: CDR1 LGHNA, CDR2 YSLEER. The CDR3 contains 16 residues. The CDR3 protein is CASSQENRGFGYGYTF.

J is TRBJ1-1 and V is TRBV7-2; the TCRdb call, TRBD1, lacks DNA for checking. The CDR3 consists of 16 residues. Germline V gene data show CDR1 as SGHTA and CDR2 as FQGNSA. The CDR3 reads CASSFRSRVANTEAFF.

The V gene is TRBV11-2, the J gene TRBJ2-7; TCRdb reports TRBD1, a call that lacks DNA to check it against. Germline-derived CDR1 and CDR2 are SGHAT and FQNNGV. The CDR3 sequence is 14 residues long. This CDR3 is CASSTRTVFYEQYF.

The chain combines TRBV15 with TRBJ2-6; TCRdb picks TRBD1, but there is no DNA to check that call. CDR3 length: 15 residues. Germline V gene lookup returns CDR1 LNHNV and CDR2 YYDKDF (reference sequence). The CDR3 loop reads CATSREGAGANVLTF.

The rearrangement links TRBV5-1 to TRBJ2-7; without DNA, the TCRdb call of TRBD2 cannot be checked. The CDR3 is made up of 17 amino acids. Germline V gives CDR1 SGHRS, CDR2 YFSETQ. The CDR3 region is CASSLSLAGASSYEQYF.

The chain uses TRBV7-2 and TRBJ1-1; with no DNA, the TCRdb D assignment of TRBD1 cannot be verified. Looked up from germline, CDR1 is SGHTA and CDR2 is FQGNSA. The CDR3 is made up of 17 amino acids. Here the CDR3 reads CASSLMIRQGVDTEAFF. Filled out from reference TRBV7-2 and TRBJ1-1, the complete variable domain reads GAGVSQSPSNKVTEKGKDVELRCDPISGHTALYWYRQSLGQGLEFLIYFQGNSAPDKSGLPSDRFSAERTGGSVSTLTIQRTQQEDSAVYLCASSLMIRQGVDTEAFFGQGTRLTVV.

J is TRBJ1-4 and V is TRBV7-2. This CDR3 has 14 residues. The germline V gene has CDR1 SGHTA and CDR2 FQGNSA. CDR3: CASSSDPNNEKLFF.

The gene calls are TRBV12-3 or TRBV12-4 and TRBJ1-5. CDR3 length equals 15 residues. This CDR3 is CASSPDGLSNQPQHF.

The chain combines TRBV7-7 with TRBJ2-5; the D call from TCRdb, TRBD1, cannot be confirmed without DNA. The length of the CDR3 is 15 residues. CDR1 and CDR2 (germline): SSHAT, FNYEAQ (reference sequence). The CDR3 sequence is CASSFSGGPGETQYF.

The gene calls are TRBV27 and TRBJ2-7; TCRdb gives TRBD1 as the D gene, but with no DNA this cannot be confirmed. The CDR3 sequence is 14 residues long. Germline assignment: CDR1 MNHEY and CDR2 SMNVEV (reference sequence). The CDR3 sequence is CASGAGTGNYEQYF.

V and J are TRBV6-2 or TRBV6-3 and TRBJ2-5. This CDR3 spans 17 amino acids. Germline V gene sequence: CDR1 MNHEY, CDR2 SVGEGT. CDR3 sequence reads: CASSHRETLRGQETQYF.

The chain has TRBV12-3 or TRBV12-4 and TRBJ1-1; TCRdb's assignment of TRBD1 cannot be checked, as there is no DNA. This CDR3 comprises 18 residues. CDR3 sequence: CASSLLGMGQPTGTEAFF.

The chain recombines TRBV20-1 with TRBJ2-1; the TCRdb call, TRBD1, lacks DNA for checking. Germline values: CDR1 DFQATT, CDR2 SNEGSKA (reference sequence). The CDR3 is 15 amino acids. Here the CDR3 reads CSALMPRTGSNEQFF.

The chain has TRBV12-3 or TRBV12-4 and TRBJ1-6; TCRdb names TRBD1, which stays unverified in the absence of DNA. This CDR3 has 17 amino acids. CDR3 sequence: CASSPGVGLGYSSPLHF.

The V call is TRBV20-1, the J call TRBJ2-1. Looked up from germline, CDR1 is DFQATT and CDR2 is SNEGSKA (reference sequence). CDR3 size: 11 residues. The CDR3 region is CSARGDNEQFF.

The chain has TRBV12-3 or TRBV12-4 and TRBJ2-3; TCRdb's D call, TRBD1, is unchecked because there is no DNA. The CDR3 is 16 amino acids. The CDR3 is CASSLLSGAVGDTQYF.

The V call is TRBV18, the J call TRBJ1-2; TCRdb's D call, TRBD1, is unchecked because there is no DNA. This CDR3 is 18 amino acids long. CDR1 KGHSH and CDR2 LQKENI come from the germline V gene. The CDR3 loop is CASSPARANLITFYGYTF.

The chain couples TRBV7-8 to TRBJ1-3. CDR3 length: 15 amino acids. Per the germline V gene, CDR1 is SGHVS and CDR2 is FQNEAQ. The CDR3 region is CASSLYKVSGNTIYF.

This rearrangement joins TRBV6-1 to TRBJ2-3; TCRdb's D gene call, TRBD1, goes unchecked for lack of DNA. Germline loops: CDR1 MNHNS, CDR2 SASEGT. The CDR3 is 14 amino acids. The CDR3 is CASSPRGGTDTQYF.

This chain links TRBV6-2 or TRBV6-3 with TRBJ2-7. This CDR3 has 14 amino acids. Germline loops: CDR1 MNHEY, CDR2 SVGEGT. The CDR3 region is CASSYFGQLYEQYF.

The chain uses TRBV20-1 and TRBJ1-4; the TRBD1 assignment by TCRdb is unverifiable without DNA. The CDR3 is 14 amino acids. CDR1 is DFQATT and CDR2 is SNEGSKA in the germline V gene (reference sequence). The CDR3 region is CSARLGGGHEKLFF.